This entry is about one TCR beta chain. Its antigen is unknown. The length of the CDR3 is 19 residues. CDR1 is MDHEN, CDR2 SYDVKM, per germline. Losses at the gene ends were 8 bases for V and 6 bases for J; bases not matched to a gene: 24. The donors formed part of the approximately 120-subject validation cohort, distinct from the roughly 700-subject first cohort. The data belong to a study of cytomegalovirus exposure and HLA in healthy donors. Study-level findings and limits: The tendency of first-cohort TCR clusters to co-occur in the 100 to 150 validation repertoires was identified by a subsequent analysis. The CMV antigen specificity of three CMV-associated chains was confirmed through in vitro analysis. Per published reports, the classifier diagnosed cytomegalovirus status with high specificity and sensitivity.

The assay was immunoSEQ multiplex PCR, and TCRdb's table has in-frame clones only and misses some. This sample has about 110,000 clones, with approximately 94% found just once. The receptor's source is a woman younger than 35 in good health and CMV-seronegative. Sample: PBMCs. V is TRBV28 and J is TRBJ2-1; 8 nucleotides match TRBD1. The CDR3 is CASLDLNLAGQGARNEQFF. For the CDR3, the DNA is TGTGCCAGCCTCGACCTAAACCTGGCCGGGCAGGGGGCGCGCAATGAGCAGTTCTTC.